A single sample gave rise to the 12 T cell receptor beta chains below, sequenced in a study of cytotoxic CD8 clonotypes in ibrutinib-treated CLL. Clones were sequenced by immunoSEQ multiplex PCR, and TCRdb holds only the in-frame ones, with some missing. In the table there are 130,000 to 150,000 clones, around 90% of which are singletons. This sample comprised PBMCs, obtained after 12 months of ibrutinib treatment. Source of these receptors: a human donor with chronic lymphocytic leukemia.

The genes are TRBV21-1 and TRBJ1-1. TRBV21-1 counts as a pseudogene. The CDR3 is 15 amino acids. Written as DNA, the CDR3 is TGTGCCAGCAGCAAAGTGGAAGGGGGGGGCCAGCGGGCTTTCTTT. Its protein is CASSKVEGGGQRAFF.

A note on this clone: One junction end disagrees with the germline gene, perhaps due to a read error. This chain uses TRBV29-1 with TRBJ2-7; D might be TRBD2 (6 bases). From germline, CDR1 is SQVTM and CDR2 ANQGSEA. The CDR3 consists of 12 residues. CDR3 loop: CSVEVQDYEQHF. CDR3 DNA: TGCAGCGTTGAGGTCCAGGACTACGAGCAGCACTTC.

The chain joins TRBV5-1 to TRBJ2-2; 8 bases fit TRBD2. V trimming: 5 bases; J trimming: 5 bases; junction bases outside the gene matches: 8. The CDR3 runs 15 residues. The germline gives CDR1 SGHRS, CDR2 YFSETQ. The CDR3 bases are TGCGCCAGCAGATCGGGACTAGAGGGTACCGGGGAGCTGTTTTTT. Protein: CASRSGLEGTGELFF.

This rearrangement joins TRBV7-3 to TRBJ2-1; 9 bases are a match to TRBD2. The CDR3 runs 15 residues. Germline-derived CDR1 and CDR2 are SGHTA and FQGTGA. V was clipped by 6 bases and J by 7 bases; unmatched bases: 10. The CDR3 protein is CASSVAGELSNEQFF. DNA for the CDR3: TGTGCCAGCAGTGTAGCGGGAGAATTAAGTAATGAGCAGTTCTTC.

The V and J genes are TRBV11-3 and TRBJ1-1, with unresolved D. CDR1 and CDR2 (germline): SGHNT, YENEEA. The CDR3 loop spans 13 amino acids. V lost 4 bases to trimming and J lost 8 bases, with 14 bases between them. CDR3 nucleotides: TGTGCCAGCAGCTCGGCGAGGGTAGGAGAAGCTTTCTTT. Translated: CASSSARVGEAFF.

The chain carries TRBV15 and TRBJ2-1, with D perhaps matching TRBD1 (6 bases). Germline-derived CDR1 and CDR2 are LNHNV and YYDKDF (reference sequence). V lost 0 bases to trimming and J lost 0 bases, with 15 bases between them. The CDR3 consists of 18 residues. DNA of the CDR3: TGTGCCACCAGCAGAGATCGAGGGCAGGGGATCTCCTACAATGAGCAGTTCTTC. Protein: CATSRDRGQGISYNEQFF.

The genes are TRBV7-9 and TRBJ1-2; TRBD1 might be the D (5 bases). V gave up 5 bases and J gave up 4 bases, with 11 bases separating them. Germline V lookup: CDR1 SEHNR, CDR2 FQNEAQ (reference sequence). CDR3 length equals 13 residues. The CDR3 coding sequence is TGTGCCAGCAGCCGGGACTTTCCCTATGGCTACACCTTC. Translating gives CASSRDFPYGYTF.

This clone has a handful of counts. The chain combines TRBV11-1 with TRBJ1-1; D is unclear. V shed 5 bases and J shed 0 bases, with 10 bases lying between them. CDR3 size: 14 residues. Germline V lookup: CDR1 SGHAT, CDR2 FQDESV (reference sequence). CDR3 in amino acids: CASSVERMNTEAFF. In nucleotides, the CDR3 is TGTGCCAGCAGCGTCGAGCGGATGAACACTGAAGCTTTCTTT.

This clone appeared once. The chain employs TRBV6-6 and TRBJ2-1, with D possibly being TRBD2 (5 bases). The germline V gene encodes CDR1 MNHNY and CDR2 SVGAGI (reference sequence). Trimming removed 6 bases at V and 9 bases at J, with 12 bases between. This CDR3 is built from 12 residues. In DNA form, the CDR3 reads TGTGCCAGCAGCTCTGGGAGCGGTGAGCAGTTCTTC. This sequence encodes CASSSGSGEQFF.

The chain recombines TRBV28 with TRBJ1-5, with 10 bases aligning to TRBD1. The CDR3 has 15 residues. The germline CDR1 and CDR2 sequences are MDHEN and SYDVKM. With 5 bases clipped from V and 4 bases from J, the junction kept 5 bases outside the gene matches. This chain's CDR3 is CASSATGGPNQPQHF. In DNA, the CDR3 is TGTGCCAGCAGTGCGACAGGGGGCCCGAATCAGCCCCAGCATTTT.

V is TRBV5-1 and J is TRBJ1-1; 8 bases are shared with TRBD1. Germline-derived CDR1 and CDR2 are SGHRS and YFSETQ. The CDR3 loop spans 17 amino acids. V was clipped by 3 bases and J by 1 base; unmatched bases: 11. CDR3: CASSYARTGLANTEAFF. CDR3 bases: TGCGCCAGCAGCTATGCAAGGACAGGGCTCGCGAACACTGAAGCTTTCTTT.

J is TRBJ2-7 and V is TRBV19; possible D gene TRBD1, 5 bases. This CDR3 is built from 16 residues. Per the germline V gene, CDR1 is LNHDA and CDR2 is SQIVND (reference sequence). Trimming cost V 1 base and J 0 bases, with 13 bases left between them. The CDR3 region has the DNA TGTGCCAGTAGTATAGTCGGGCAGGGCAGCTCCTACGAGCAGTACTTC. Translating gives CASSIVGQGSSYEQYF.